This TCR beta chain was observed in a study of blood T cell repertoires in COVID-19. Produced via immunoSEQ multiplex PCR; TCRdb's table is partial and in-frame only. In the table there are about 190,000 clones, less than 85% of which are singletons. The CDR3 length is 16 residues. Trimming cost V 2 bases and J 7 bases; bases outside gene matches: 9. Looked up from germline, CDR1 is SGHTS and CDR2 is YDEGEE. The chain carries TRBV5-8 and TRBJ1-6; the match to TRBD1 covers 7 bases. This clonotype was sampled from an elderly woman with active or convalescent COVID-19. The specimen sequenced was peripheral blood. CDR3 nucleotide sequence: TGTGCCAGCAGCTTAACAACGGGGACAGCCAATTCACCCCTCCACTTT. As protein: CASSLTTGTANSPLHF.